One and the same sample provided the 19 T cell receptor beta chains below, sequenced in a study of blood T cells in healthy people across ages. With a J-beta primer mix and a sample-barcoded 5' primer, a second PCR ran roughly 6 to 11 cycles. TCRdb reprocessed the 5' RACE reads with MiXCR, giving one entry per CDR3 protein. The repertoire holds 600,000 or so distinct CDR3 sequences, with less than 35% as singletons. Sequenced: blood. The receptors shown here come from a woman over 75 in good health.

The chain employs TRBV7-2 and TRBJ2-3; no clear D gene. Germline V gene sequence: CDR1 SGHTA, CDR2 FQGNSA. V lost 5 bases and J 2 bases, leaving 14 bases between the germline ends. CDR3 size: 15 residues. The CDR3 sequence is CASSPRGSFTDTQYF. CDR3 in DNA: TGTGCCAGCAGCCCCAGAGGTAGTTTCACAGATACGCAGTATTTT. Full variable domain (rest looked up from reference TRBV7-2 and TRBJ2-3): GAGVSQSPSNKVTEKGKDVELRCDPISGHTALYWYRQSLGQGLEFLIYFQGNSAPDKSGLPSDRFSAERTGGSVSTLTIQRTQQEDSAVYLCASSPRGSFTDTQYFGPGTRLTVL.

J is TRBJ2-5 and V is TRBV9; 8 nucleotides line up with TRBD1. From germline, CDR1 is SGDLS and CDR2 YYNGEE. V gave up 0 bases and J gave up 11 bases; unmatched junction bases: 6. This CDR3 spans 13 amino acids. CDR3 amino acids: CASSVATGGEQYF. CDR3 nucleotide sequence: TGTGCCAGCAGCGTAGCTACAGGGGGTGAGCAGTACTTC.

The rearrangement uses TRBV20-1 and TRBJ2-1; D may correspond to TRBD1 or TRBD2 (5 bases each). The CDR3 totals 15 residues. Germline V gives CDR1 DFQATT, CDR2 SNEGSKA (reference sequence). Deletions cut 0 bases from V and 9 bases from J, with 18 bases between. For the CDR3, the DNA is TGCAGTGCTAGAGACCCGAAGGGGCCGAGGGGTGAGCAGTTCTTC. It is translated as CSARDPKGPRGEQFF.

The rearrangement uses TRBV3-1 and TRBJ2-6, with D perhaps TRBD2 (6 bases). This CDR3 is 17 amino acids long. V lost 3 bases, J lost 0 bases, and 12 bases lay in between. Germline CDR1 is LGHDT and CDR2 is YNNKEL (reference sequence). The DNA of the CDR3 is TGTGCCAGCAGCCAGCCCGGAGGGTCCTCTGGGGCCAACGTCCTGACTTTC. Encoded protein: CASSQPGGSSGANVLTF. Full variable domain (missing parts from reference TRBV3-1 and TRBJ2-6): DTAVSQTPKYLVTQMGNDKSIKCEQNLGHDTMYWYKQDSKKFLKIMFSYNNKELIINETVPNRFSPKSPDKAHLNLHINSLELGDSAVYFCASSQPGGSSGANVLTFGAGSRLTVL.

In its sample, this clonotype was seen a few times. V usage is TRBV9 and J usage is TRBJ1-4, with D possibly being TRBD1 (5 bases). V was shortened by 0 bases and J by 5 bases, with 14 bases between the two germline ends. Per germline, CDR1 SGDLS and CDR2 YYNGEE. The CDR3 has 16 amino acids. The CDR3 sequence is CASSVDRGHKNEKLFF. The DNA of the CDR3 is TGTGCCAGCAGCGTAGATAGGGGCCACAAGAATGAAAAACTGTTTTTT.

This clonotype was recorded many times. CDR3 loop: CSLSGESTDTQYF. The CDR3 DNA reads TGCAGTCTAAGCGGGGAAAGCACAGATACGCAGTATTTT. The chain has TRBV20-1 and TRBJ2-3; 7 bases are a match to TRBD2. CDR3 size: 13 residues. Germline lookup yields CDR1 DFQATT and CDR2 SNEGSKA (reference sequence). The junction had 5 bases not matched to a gene; V was cut back by 8 bases and J by 0 bases.

This clonotype was counted many times. The chain recombines TRBV6-5 with TRBJ2-7; 8 bases map to TRBD1. V trimming: 8 bases; J trimming: 0 bases; junction bases outside the gene matches: 12. The CDR3 runs 16 residues. Germline values: CDR1 MNHEY, CDR2 SVGAGI. In nucleotides, the CDR3 is TGTGCCAGCGGACGATCCGGGACAGGAAGCTCCTACGAGCAGTACTTC. Translated, it gives CASGRSGTGSSYEQYF.

A few counts support this clonotype. A much larger clone lies one base from this, so it may be a read error. The genes are TRBV6-6 and TRBJ2-4; 7 positions match TRBD1. The end of the DNA aligns better with TRBJ2-5, so the J call may be wrong. CDR1 and CDR2 (germline): MNHNY, SVGAGI (reference sequence). The CDR3 has 14 residues. CDR3 amino acids: CASAEKTGRETQYF. The CDR3 DNA reads as TGTGCCAGCGCCGAGAAGACAGGGCGGGAGACCCAGTACTTC.

The table lists this clonotype with many counts. This sequence joins TRBV12-3 or TRBV12-4 and TRBJ2-3; 7 bases line up with TRBD2. This CDR3 spans 14 amino acids. J was trimmed by 0 bases and V by 7 bases; bases with no gene match: 4. This chain's CDR3 is CASKRGGSTDTQYF. The CDR3 region has the DNA TGTGCCAGCAAACGCGGGGGTAGCACAGATACGCAGTATTTT.

The chain carries TRBV20-1 and TRBJ1-2; D unclear. This CDR3 region has 15 residues. Trimming removed 0 bases at V and 5 bases at J, with 16 bases between. Germline loops: CDR1 DFQATT, CDR2 SNEGSKA (reference sequence). The CDR3 nucleotides are TGCAGTGCTAGAGATCGAACACCGGGTCGGTATGGCTACACCTTC. It is translated as CSARDRTPGRYGYTF.

This clonotype was counted a few times. This may come from a read error, since a much larger clone is one base off. V gene TRBV14 combines with J gene TRBJ2-7, with 8 bases identical to TRBD1. This CDR3 region has 14 residues. V was clipped by 7 bases and J by 5 bases; unmatched bases: 10. Looked up from germline, CDR1 is SGHDN and CDR2 is FVKESK. CDR3 in DNA: TGTGCCAGCATCTCAAGACAGGGGTGCCACGAGCAGTACTTC. It specifies CASISRQGCHEQYF.

The gene calls are TRBV4-2 and TRBJ2-1, with 8 bases matching TRBD1. The CDR3 contains 17 residues. V trimming: 0 bases; J trimming: 4 bases; junction bases outside the gene matches: 8. Germline V CDR1 and CDR2: LGHNA, YNFKEQ. The CDR3 DNA reads TGTGCCAGCAGCCAAGAAGGCAGGGGGCCGTATTACAATGAGCAGTTCTTC. Translating gives CASSQEGRGPYYNEQFF.

This clonotype showed up many times. The rearrangement links TRBV20-1 to TRBJ2-3; TRBD2 matches at 8 bases. This CDR3 spans 13 amino acids. V lost 4 bases, J lost 2 bases, and 2 bases stayed unmatched. Germline V gene data show CDR1 as DFQATT and CDR2 as SNEGSKA (reference sequence). The DNA of the CDR3 is TGCAGTGCTAAGCGGGGGTTCACAGATACGCAGTATTTT. As protein: CSAKRGFTDTQYF.

This clonotype has at least ten counts. The CDR3: CASSFSGGKQETQYF. The CDR3 DNA reads TGTGCCAGCAGCTTTAGCGGGGGGAAGCAAGAGACCCAGTACTTC. The chain links TRBV7-2 to TRBJ2-5, with 10 bases identical to TRBD2. Losses at the gene ends were 3 bases for V and 2 bases for J; bases not matched to a gene: 3. The germline V gene encodes CDR1 SGHTA and CDR2 FQGNSA. The length of the CDR3 is 15 residues.

This clonotype was found a few times. This rearrangement joins TRBV25-1 to TRBJ1-2, with D perhaps TRBD1 (6 bases). The germline gives CDR1 MGHDK, CDR2 SYGVNS. This CDR3 is 13 amino acids long. Trimming took off 1 base at V and 8 bases at J, with 11 bases between the two ends. The chain's CDR3 is CASSEFRGAGYTF. CDR3 bases: TGTGCCAGCAGTGAATTTAGGGGGGCAGGCTACACCTTC.

There are many counts of this clonotype. This chain uses TRBV9 with TRBJ1-2, with unresolved D. There are 11 residues in the CDR3. V was pared by 0 bases and J by 6 bases, with 3 bases between. The V gene's germline CDR1 is SGDLS and CDR2 YYNGEE. The CDR3 DNA sequence: TGTGCCAGCAGCGTAGGCCATGGCTACACCTTC. Its protein product is CASSVGHGYTF.

CDR3 nucleotide sequence: TGTGCCAGCAGCATCAGCCAAGGGATCGGCTACACCTTC. Translating gives CASSISQGIGYTF. The chain employs TRBV27 and TRBJ1-2; D gene unclear. Germline CDR1 MNHEY, CDR2 SMNVEV (reference sequence). The CDR3 runs 13 residues. Trimming shortened V by 6 bases and J by 8 bases, and 16 bases separated the two germline ends.

This clonotype was detected ten times or more. The chain joins TRBV7-3 to TRBJ1-2; D call uncertain. V gave up 5 bases and J gave up 0 bases, with 13 bases separating them. This CDR3 region has 15 residues. Germline V gene lookup returns CDR1 SGHTA and CDR2 FQGTGA. CDR3 nucleotides: TGTGCCAGCAGCCCCGACGGTGGGGCTAACTATGGCTACACCTTC. Translated, it gives CASSPDGGANYGYTF.

This clonotype appeared many times. This chain joins TRBV20-1 and TRBJ2-3, with D hard to call. CDR1 is DFQATT and CDR2 is SNEGSKA in the germline V gene (reference sequence). The CDR3 covers 11 residues. V was pared by 6 bases and J by 5 bases, with 9 bases between. CDR3 nucleotide sequence: TGCAGTGCCCGGTGGGGAGATACGCAGTATTTT. This gives the protein CSARWGDTQYF.